A single TCR beta chain is shown here with its context. Its antigen is as yet unknown. In germline, CDR1 is SGHDT, CDR2 YYEEEE. With 3 bases clipped from V and 2 bases from J, the junction kept 15 bases outside the gene matches. This CDR3 has 19 residues. This entry comes from a study of OX40 agonist ivuxolimab in advanced cancers. Study-wide results and limits: In general, CD8+ T cells held more expanded clones than CD4+ did, on average.

The assay was immunoSEQ multiplex PCR, and TCRdb's table has in-frame clones only and misses some. The repertoire holds roughly 60,000 clones, roughly nine tenths seen once, with more than 13% in the top ten. The clonotype comes from an adult with an advanced solid tumor such as melanoma, head and neck, liver or kidney cancer. The sample here was CD4+ or CD8+ T cells sorted from blood, taken in a trial of the OX40 agonist ivuxolimab. The gene calls are TRBV5-6 and TRBJ1-3; 9 nucleotides match TRBD1. The CDR3 DNA reads as TGTGCCAGCAGCTCCCCGGGACAGGGTCCTATGACGACTGGAAACACCATATATTTT. Translating it yields CASSSPGQGPMTTGNTIYF.